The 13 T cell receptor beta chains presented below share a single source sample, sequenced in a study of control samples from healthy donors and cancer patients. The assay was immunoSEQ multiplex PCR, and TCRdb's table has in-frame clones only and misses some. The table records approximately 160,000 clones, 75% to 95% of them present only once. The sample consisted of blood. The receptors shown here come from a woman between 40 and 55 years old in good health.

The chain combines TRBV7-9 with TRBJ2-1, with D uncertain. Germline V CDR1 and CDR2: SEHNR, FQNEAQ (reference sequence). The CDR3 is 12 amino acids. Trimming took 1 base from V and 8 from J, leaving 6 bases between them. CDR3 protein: CASSLVGDEQFF. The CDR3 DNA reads TGTGCCAGCAGCTTAGTAGGCGATGAGCAGTTCTTC.

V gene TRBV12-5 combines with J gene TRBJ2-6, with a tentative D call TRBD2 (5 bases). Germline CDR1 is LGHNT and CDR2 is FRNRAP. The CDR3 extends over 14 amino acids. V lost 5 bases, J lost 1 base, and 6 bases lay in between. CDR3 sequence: CASGTGSGANVLTF. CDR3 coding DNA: TGTGCTAGTGGTACGGGGTCTGGGGCCAACGTCCTGACTTTC. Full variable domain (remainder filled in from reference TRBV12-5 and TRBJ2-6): DARVTQTPRHKVTEMGQEVTMRCQPILGHNTVFWYRQTMMQGLELLAYFRNRAPLDDSGMPKDRFSAEMPDATLATLKIQPSEPRDSAVYFCASGTGSGANVLTFGAGSRLTVL.

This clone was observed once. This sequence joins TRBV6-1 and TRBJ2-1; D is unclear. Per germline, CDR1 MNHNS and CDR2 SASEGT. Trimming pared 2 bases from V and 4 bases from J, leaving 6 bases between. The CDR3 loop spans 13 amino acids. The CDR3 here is CASSEMRYNEQFF. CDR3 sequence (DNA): TGTGCCAGCAGTGAAATGCGGTACAATGAGCAGTTCTTC.

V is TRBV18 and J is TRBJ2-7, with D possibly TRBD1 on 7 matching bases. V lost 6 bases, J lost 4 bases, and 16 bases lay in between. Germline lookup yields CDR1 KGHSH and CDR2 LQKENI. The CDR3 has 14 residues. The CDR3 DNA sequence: TGTGCCAGCTCTAGCCAGGGGGGATTTTACGAGCAGTACTTC. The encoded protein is CASSSQGGFYEQYF.

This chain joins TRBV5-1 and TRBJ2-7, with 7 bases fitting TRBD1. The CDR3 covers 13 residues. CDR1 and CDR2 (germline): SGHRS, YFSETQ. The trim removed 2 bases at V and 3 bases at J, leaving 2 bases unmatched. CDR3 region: CASSFGQDYEQYF. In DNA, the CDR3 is TGCGCCAGCAGCTTCGGACAGGACTACGAGCAGTACTTC.

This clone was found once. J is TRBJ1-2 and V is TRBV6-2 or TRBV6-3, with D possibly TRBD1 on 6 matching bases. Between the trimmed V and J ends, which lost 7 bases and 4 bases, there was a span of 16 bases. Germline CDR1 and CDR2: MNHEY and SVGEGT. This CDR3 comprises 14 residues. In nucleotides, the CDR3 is TGTGCCAGCAACCCGAAGGGGGGGGCCTATGGCTACACCTTC. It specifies CASNPKGGAYGYTF.

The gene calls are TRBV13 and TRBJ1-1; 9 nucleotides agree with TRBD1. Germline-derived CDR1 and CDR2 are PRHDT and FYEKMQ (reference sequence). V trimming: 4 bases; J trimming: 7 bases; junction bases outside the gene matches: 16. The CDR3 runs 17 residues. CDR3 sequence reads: CASSYGTGKFDIDEAFF. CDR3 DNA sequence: TGTGCCAGCAGCTACGGGACAGGGAAGTTTGATATAGATGAAGCTTTCTTT. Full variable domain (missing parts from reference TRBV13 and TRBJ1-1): AAGVIQSPRHLIKEKRETATLKCYPIPRHDTVYWYQQGPGQDPQFLISFYEKMQSDKGSIPDRFSAQQFSDYHSELNMSSLELGDSALYFCASSYGTGKFDIDEAFFGQGTRLTVV.

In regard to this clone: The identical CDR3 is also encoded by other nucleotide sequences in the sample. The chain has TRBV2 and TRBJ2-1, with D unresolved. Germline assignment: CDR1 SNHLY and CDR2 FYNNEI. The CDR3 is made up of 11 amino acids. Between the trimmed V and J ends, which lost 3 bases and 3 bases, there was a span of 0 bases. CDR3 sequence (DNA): TGTGCCAGCAGTGACTACAATGAGCAGTTCTTC. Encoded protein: CASSDYNEQFF.

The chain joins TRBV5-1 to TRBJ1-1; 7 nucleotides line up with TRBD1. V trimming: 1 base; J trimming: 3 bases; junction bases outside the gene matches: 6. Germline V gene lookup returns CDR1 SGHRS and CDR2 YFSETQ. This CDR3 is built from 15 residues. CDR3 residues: CASSLILGGDTEAFF. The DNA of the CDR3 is TGCGCCAGCAGCTTGATTCTAGGGGGCGACACTGAAGCTTTCTTT.

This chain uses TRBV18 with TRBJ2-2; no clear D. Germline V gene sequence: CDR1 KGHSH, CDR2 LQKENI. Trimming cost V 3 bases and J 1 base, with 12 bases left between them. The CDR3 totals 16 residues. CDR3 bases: TGTGCCAGCTCACCCCCCTTTCCGGGGAACACCGGGGAGCTGTTTTTT. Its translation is CASSPPFPGNTGELFF.

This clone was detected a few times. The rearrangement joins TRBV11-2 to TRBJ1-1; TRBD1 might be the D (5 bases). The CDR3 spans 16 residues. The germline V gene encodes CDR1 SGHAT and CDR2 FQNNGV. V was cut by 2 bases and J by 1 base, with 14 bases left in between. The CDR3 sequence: CASSLRQGLENTEAFF. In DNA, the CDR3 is TGTGCCAGCAGCTTAAGGCAGGGACTTGAGAACACTGAAGCTTTCTTT.

The CDR3: CASSPTGDGTQHF. The CDR3 DNA sequence: TGTGCCAGTAGTCCGACAGGGGATGGGACCCAGCATTTT. This chain uses TRBV19 with TRBJ1-5; 8 nucleotides line up with TRBD1. The length of the CDR3 is 13 residues. Germline loops: CDR1 LNHDA, CDR2 SQIVND (reference sequence). Trimming removed 5 bases from V and 11 bases from J; junction bases left unmatched: 8.

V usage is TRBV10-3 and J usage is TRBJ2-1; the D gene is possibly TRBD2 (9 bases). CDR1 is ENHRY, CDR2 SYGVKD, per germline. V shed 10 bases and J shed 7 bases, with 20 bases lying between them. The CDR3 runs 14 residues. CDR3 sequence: CATQGAGGQNEQFF. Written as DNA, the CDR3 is TGTGCCACCCAGGGGGCGGGGGGGCAAAATGAGCAGTTCTTC.